A single sample gave rise to the 31 T cell receptor beta chains below, sequenced in a study of beta chain features in type 1 diabetes. The study's findings and limits: Among all four CD4+ subsets, Type 1 diabetes patients had TCRB CDR3s that were moderately but significantly shorter.

Every bit of the isolated RNA underwent reverse transcription, so sequencing read expressed TCRB transcripts. Repertoires were generated with immunoSEQ multiplex PCR, while TCRdb's copy carries only in-frame clones and drops some. The sample records 160,000 or so clones, over 55% being singletons. Their antigen targets remain unknown. The specimen sequenced was naive CD4+ T cells from blood. The receptors were sampled from a man aged 30 to 45 with type 1 diabetes.

The J gene is TRBJ2-7, the V gene TRBV7-2; D may be TRBD1 (6 bases). Looked up from germline, CDR1 is SGHTA and CDR2 is FQGNSA. Deletions cut 7 bases from V and 2 bases from J, with 12 bases between. CDR3 length equals 13 residues. The CDR3 DNA reads TGTGCCAGCACCGTGACAGGTCCCTACGAGCAGTACTTC. The encoded protein is CASTVTGPYEQYF.

This clone was detected once. This rearrangement joins TRBV7-9 to TRBJ2-5, with D unclear. The CDR3 runs 13 residues. The ends were cut back, 4 bases at V and 5 bases at J, with 11 bases in the middle. The germline gives CDR1 SEHNR, CDR2 FQNEAQ (reference sequence). The CDR3 is CASSSRDKETQYF. DNA for the CDR3: TGTGCCAGCAGCTCTCGAGACAAGGAGACCCAGTACTTC. Drawing the rest from reference TRBV7-9 and TRBJ2-5, the complete variable domain is DTGVSQNPRHKITKRGQNVTFRCDPISEHNRLYWYRQTLGQGPEFLTYFQNEAQLEKSRLLSDRFSAERPKGSFSTLEIQRTEQGDSAMYLCASSSRDKETQYFGPGTRLLVL.

This clone showed up just a few times. V usage is TRBV30 and J usage is TRBJ2-6, with TRBD1 as a possible D gene (5 bases). V dropped 3 bases and J dropped 2 bases, with 5 bases sitting between them. From germline, CDR1 is GTSNPN and CDR2 SVGIG (reference sequence). CDR3 length equals 13 residues. The CDR3 nucleotides are TGTGCCTGGAGGACAGCTGGGGCCAACGTCCTGACTTTC. Its translation is CAWRTAGANVLTF.

This chain links TRBV19 with TRBJ2-1, with 7 bases matching TRBD1. The CDR3 sequence is 16 residues long. After removal of 1 base from V and 9 bases from J, the junction contained 12 bases not matched to a gene. The germline gives CDR1 LNHDA, CDR2 SQIVND (reference sequence). CDR3 sequence (DNA): TGTGCCAGTAGTATAGTTTATCAGGACAGGTCTTCTGAGCAGTTCTTC. Translation gives CASSIVYQDRSSEQFF.

This clone was observed a handful of times. V gene TRBV23-1 combines with J gene TRBJ2-3; possible D gene TRBD2, 6 bases. TRBV23-1 carries the ORF label, with uncertain function. The V end lost 3 bases, the J end lost 1 base, and 17 bases lay between the germline ends. CDR3 length: 17 amino acids. The CDR3 bases are TGCGCCAGCAGTCACTCAACCGGAGGGAGCGGCACAGATACGCAGTATTTT. Translated, it gives CASSHSTGGSGTDTQYF.

The genes are TRBV9 and TRBJ1-4, with 9 bases lining up with TRBD1. The germline V gene has CDR1 SGDLS and CDR2 YYNGEE. The V segment lost 4 bases and the J segment 5 bases; nucleotides outside the gene matches: 6. The CDR3 contains 15 residues. CDR3 sequence reads: CASSRDGTGNEKLFF. DNA of the CDR3: TGTGCCAGCAGCCGCGACGGGACAGGGAATGAAAAACTGTTTTTT. The full variable domain, its missing parts supplied by reference TRBV9 and TRBJ1-4, is DSGVTQTPKHLITATGQRVTLRCSPRSGDLSVYWYQQSLDQGLQFLIQYYNGEERAKGNILERFSAQQFPDLHSELNLSSLELGDSALYFCASSRDGTGNEKLFFGSGTQLSVL.

J is TRBJ2-1 and V is TRBV15, with TRBD1 as a possible D gene (6 bases). Germline CDR1 is LNHNV and CDR2 is YYDKDF (reference sequence). V gave up 7 bases and J gave up 1 base, with 8 bases separating them. This CDR3 has 13 residues. CDR3 in DNA: TGTGCCACCAACGGACAGTCCTACAATGAGCAGTTCTTC. Protein product: CATNGQSYNEQFF.

This clone showed up just a few times. The genes are TRBV23-1 and TRBJ2-7; maybe TRBD1 (8 bases). TRBV23-1 is treated as an ORF (open reading frame) with a function not yet certain. This CDR3 spans 14 amino acids. V shed 3 bases and J shed 6 bases, with 15 bases lying between them. The CDR3 loop is CASSQPDREGEQYF. The CDR3 DNA reads TGCGCCAGCAGTCAGCCGGACAGGGAGGGCGAGCAGTACTTC.

The gene calls are TRBV7-9 and TRBJ2-5; maybe TRBD2 (6 bases). Germline lookup yields CDR1 SEHNR and CDR2 FQNEAQ (reference sequence). V was shortened by 5 bases and J by 4 bases, with 20 bases between the two germline ends. This CDR3 is built from 16 residues. The DNA for the CDR3 is TGTGCCAGCAGCCTCCGGACAAGCCGGGGAGGAGAGACCCAGTACTTC. Its translation is CASSLRTSRGGETQYF.

The chain carries TRBV23-1 and TRBJ2-7; no clear D. TRBV23-1 is marked as an open reading frame, function uncertain. The CDR3 contains 14 residues. Trimming pared 0 bases from V and 7 bases from J, leaving 13 bases between. In DNA, the CDR3 is TGCGCCAGCAGTCAATCTATCAGCCCGAGGGAGCAGTACTTC. It specifies CASSQSISPREQYF.

The V and J genes are TRBV30 and TRBJ2-3; 8 bases match TRBD2. CDR3 length: 14 residues. V shed 0 bases, J shed 6 bases, and the junction held 5 bases outside the gene matches. CDR1 and CDR2 from the germline V gene are GTSNPN and SVGIG (reference sequence). The CDR3 region has the DNA TGTGCCTGGAGTGTAGTTAGCGGGGAGGATACGCAGTATTTT. Protein product: CAWSVVSGEDTQYF. Full variable domain (missing parts from reference TRBV30 and TRBJ2-3): SQTIHQWPATLVQPVGSPLSLECTVEGTSNPNLYWYRQAAGRGLQLLFYSVGIGQISSEVPQNLSASRPQDRQFILSSKKLLLSDSGFYLCAWSVVSGEDTQYFGPGTRLTVL.

V usage is TRBV9 and J usage is TRBJ1-6; D might be TRBD1 (5 bases). Germline-derived CDR1 and CDR2 are SGDLS and YYNGEE. CDR3 length: 16 residues. Trimming stripped 3 bases from V and 6 bases from J, with 16 bases between. CDR3 amino acids: CASSANEGPGNSPLHF. CDR3 bases: TGTGCCAGCAGCGCGAACGAGGGGCCTGGTAATTCACCCCTCCACTTT.

The chain couples TRBV20-1 to TRBJ2-1; D gene ambiguous. The V end lost 6 bases, the J end lost 8 bases, and 11 bases lay between the germline ends. Germline V CDR1 and CDR2: DFQATT, SNEGSKA (reference sequence). CDR3 length: 11 amino acids. The CDR3 DNA reads as TGCAGTGCCCCCCGGACGGATGAGCAGTTCTTC. Translated: CSAPRTDEQFF.

The V call is TRBV5-6, the J call TRBJ2-5; 8 nucleotides align to TRBD1. With V trimmed by 5 bases and J by 0 bases, 3 bases remained unmatched. The V gene's germline CDR1 is SGHDT and CDR2 YYEEEE. This CDR3 is built from 14 residues. As DNA, the CDR3 is TGTGCCAGCAGGCGGACAGGGAACCAAGAGACCCAGTACTTC. It specifies CASRRTGNQETQYF.

This clone was detected a few times. This rearrangement joins TRBV30 to TRBJ2-4, with D tentatively TRBD1 or TRBD2 (5 bases each). The CDR3 is 17 amino acids. The V end was cut by 0 bases, the J end by 0 bases, with 15 bases between. Germline assignment: CDR1 GTSNPN and CDR2 SVGIG (reference sequence). The DNA of the CDR3 is TGTGCCTGGAGTGTTGGAGGACACAGGCTAGCCAAAAACATTCAGTACTTC. Translated: CAWSVGGHRLAKNIQYF.

Only a few counts were recorded for this clone. The chain links TRBV10-3 to TRBJ2-2; tentative D call: TRBD1 (6 bases). The CDR3 runs to 16 residues. From germline, CDR1 is ENHRY and CDR2 SYGVKD. Trimming stripped 0 bases from V and 0 bases from J, with 8 bases between. The CDR3 DNA reads as TGTGCCATCAGTGAGTCCAGGGGATCGAACACCGGGGAGCTGTTTTTT. It is translated as CAISESRGSNTGELFF.

This clone was seen a handful of times. The chain has TRBV18 and TRBJ2-7; 7 bases match TRBD1. Germline trimming cut 4 bases from V and 1 base from J; bases unmatched to any gene: 7. The length of the CDR3 is 15 residues. Germline lookup yields CDR1 KGHSH and CDR2 LQKENI. The CDR3 region has the DNA TGTGCCAGCTCACTCGGACAGGATTTATCCTACGAGCAGTACTTC. Translated, it gives CASSLGQDLSYEQYF.

The chain recombines TRBV25-1 with TRBJ2-2; D remains unclear. This CDR3 is 11 amino acids long. Germline CDR1 is MGHDK and CDR2 is SYGVNS. V dropped 6 bases and J dropped 3 bases, with 2 bases sitting between them. As DNA, the CDR3 is TGTGCCAGCAGCTACACCGGGGAGCTGTTTTTT. Its translation is CASSYTGELFF.

This clone was detected only a few times. V is TRBV30 and J is TRBJ2-1, with D maybe TRBD2 (6 bases). The CDR3 is made up of 15 amino acids. With 1 base removed from V and 7 bases from J, the gap between germline ends came to 17 bases. The V gene's germline CDR1 is GTSNPN and CDR2 SVGIG (reference sequence). The CDR3 DNA reads TGTGCCTGGAGTGGCGCTTCCGGGGAGGTAAATGAGCAGTTCTTC. It encodes CAWSGASGEVNEQFF.

On this clone itself: Different DNA sequences within this sample yield the same CDR3. The chain employs TRBV5-1 and TRBJ2-1; no firm D call. Trimming took 1 base from V and 3 from J, leaving 2 bases between them. The germline CDR1 and CDR2 sequences are SGHRS and YFSETQ. The CDR3 is 12 residues long. The CDR3, as DNA: TGCGCCAGCAGCTTGAGCTACAATGAGCAGTTCTTC. Its protein product is CASSLSYNEQFF.

The chain uses TRBV23-1 and TRBJ1-4; maybe TRBD1 (5 bases). TRBV23-1 is reported as an ORF; its role is uncertain. The germline V and J ends were trimmed by 3 bases and 0 bases, with 5 bases remaining between them. The CDR3 sequence is 14 residues long. Written as DNA, the CDR3 is TGCGCCAGCAGTCAGGACACAACTAATGAAAAACTGTTTTTT. Residues: CASSQDTTNEKLFF.

The V call is TRBV18, the J call TRBJ2-5; D gene unclear. V was pared by 1 base and J by 2 bases, with 8 bases between. This CDR3 is 14 amino acids long. Germline CDR1 KGHSH, CDR2 LQKENI. CDR3 coding DNA: TGTGCCAGCTCACCACTCACCGCACAAGAGACCCAGTACTTC. Residues: CASSPLTAQETQYF.

This clone appeared a few times. This chain connects TRBV10-3 to TRBJ2-3; 7 nucleotides agree with TRBD1. V was clipped by 7 bases and J by 0 bases; unmatched bases: 7. Germline V CDR1 and CDR2: ENHRY, SYGVKD. The CDR3 runs 15 residues. The CDR3 spells CAITDRASSTDTQYF. In nucleotides, the CDR3 is TGTGCCATCACCGACAGGGCTTCTAGCACAGATACGCAGTATTTT.

The V gene is TRBV30, the J gene TRBJ1-3; D may be TRBD1 (6 bases). Germline CDR1 and CDR2: GTSNPN and SVGIG (reference sequence). The CDR3 has 16 amino acids. Trimming took 0 bases from V and 0 from J, leaving 12 bases between them. CDR3 in DNA: TGTGCCTGGAGTGTAGACAGGTTCTTCTCTGGAAACACCATATATTTT. It specifies CAWSVDRFFSGNTIYF. Full variable domain (missing parts from reference TRBV30 and TRBJ1-3): SQTIHQWPATLVQPVGSPLSLECTVEGTSNPNLYWYRQAAGRGLQLLFYSVGIGQISSEVPQNLSASRPQDRQFILSSKKLLLSDSGFYLCAWSVDRFFSGNTIYFGEGSWLTVV.

This clone occurred a few times. This chain uses TRBV30 with TRBJ2-3; the D gene is possibly TRBD1 (5 bases). Germline loops: CDR1 GTSNPN, CDR2 SVGIG (reference sequence). The CDR3 is 14 amino acids. V gave up 4 bases and J gave up 6 bases, with 17 bases separating them. CDR3 sequence (DNA): TGTGCCTGGAAAGTGGGGCTACCCGTGGATACGCAGTATTTT. Its translation: CAWKVGLPVDTQYF.

The chain employs TRBV10-3 and TRBJ2-7, with a tentative D call TRBD2 (6 bases). V lost 2 bases and J lost 0, with 11 bases in between. Per germline, CDR1 ENHRY and CDR2 SYGVKD. CDR3 length: 15 amino acids. The DNA of the CDR3 is TGTGCCATCAGTGAGGGGGACTGGAGCTCCTACGAGCAGTACTTC. This encodes CAISEGDWSSYEQYF.

The chain joins TRBV2 to TRBJ2-5, with 7 bases lining up with TRBD1. Trimming removed 6 bases from V and 4 bases from J; junction bases left unmatched: 11. Per germline, CDR1 SNHLY and CDR2 FYNNEI. The CDR3 is 15 amino acids. DNA of the CDR3: TGTGCCAGCAGGACGACAGGGATGGCCGGAGAGACCCAGTACTTC. This encodes CASRTTGMAGETQYF.

The genes are TRBV29-1 and TRBJ1-1; tentative D call: TRBD1 (5 bases). This CDR3 has 14 amino acids. The V and J ends lost 7 bases and 0 bases respectively, with 15 bases between them. Germline loops: CDR1 SQVTM, CDR2 ANQGSEA. The CDR3 region has the DNA TGCAGCGCCCCGGTAGGGACGATGAACACTGAAGCTTTCTTT. It specifies CSAPVGTMNTEAFF.

The chain combines TRBV4-3 with TRBJ2-1; 7 bases match TRBD2. V was pared by 1 base and J by 3 bases, with 3 bases of the junction left unmatched. This CDR3 region has 15 residues. CDR1 LGHNA and CDR2 YSLEER come from the germline V gene. In DNA form, the CDR3 reads TGCGCCAGCAGCCAAGTGGCGGGGGTCTACAATGAGCAGTTCTTC. This codes for CASSQVAGVYNEQFF.

The chain combines TRBV27 with TRBJ2-1, with 8 bases aligning to TRBD1. In germline, CDR1 is MNHEY, CDR2 SMNVEV (reference sequence). CDR3 length: 17 amino acids. Trimming at V came to 5 bases and at J to 4 bases, leaving 13 bases not matched to a gene. The CDR3 region has the DNA TGTGCCAGCAGTACCATGACCGGACAGGGTTGGTACAATGAGCAGTTCTTC. This gives the protein CASSTMTGQGWYNEQFF.

The chain employs TRBV28 and TRBJ2-7; TRBD1 aligns across 9 bases. V shed 5 bases and J 1 base; nucleotides not matched to a gene: 9. Germline CDR1 reads MDHEN; CDR2 reads SYDVKM. The CDR3 totals 16 residues. This CDR3 is CASSPSPGQGSYEQYF. In DNA form, the CDR3 reads TGTGCCAGCAGTCCTAGTCCGGGACAGGGTTCCTACGAGCAGTACTTC.